The present T cell receptor (beta chain) was sequenced within a study of CD8 T cells in ankylosing spondylitis. TCRdb independently ran MiXCR on the 5' RACE reads; one entry per CDR3 protein. The repertoire holds 200,000 to 250,000 distinct CDR3 sequences, about 10% seen once, with approximately 20% in the top ten. This clonotype showed up just a few times. The V end lost 6 bases, the J end lost 0 bases, and 14 bases lay between the germline ends. CDR3 length: 14 amino acids. Germline V lookup: CDR1 DFQATT, CDR2 SNEGSKA (reference sequence). The rearrangement uses TRBV20-1 and TRBJ1-1; D gene unclear. The source is a male donor with ankylosing spondylitis or in good health (not recorded which). The sequenced material came from blood, either unsorted or a sorted T cell fraction (not recorded which). The chain's CDR3 is CSANNLGLNTEAFF. The CDR3, as DNA: TGCAGTGCAAATAACCTTGGGCTGAACACTGAAGCTTTCTTT.